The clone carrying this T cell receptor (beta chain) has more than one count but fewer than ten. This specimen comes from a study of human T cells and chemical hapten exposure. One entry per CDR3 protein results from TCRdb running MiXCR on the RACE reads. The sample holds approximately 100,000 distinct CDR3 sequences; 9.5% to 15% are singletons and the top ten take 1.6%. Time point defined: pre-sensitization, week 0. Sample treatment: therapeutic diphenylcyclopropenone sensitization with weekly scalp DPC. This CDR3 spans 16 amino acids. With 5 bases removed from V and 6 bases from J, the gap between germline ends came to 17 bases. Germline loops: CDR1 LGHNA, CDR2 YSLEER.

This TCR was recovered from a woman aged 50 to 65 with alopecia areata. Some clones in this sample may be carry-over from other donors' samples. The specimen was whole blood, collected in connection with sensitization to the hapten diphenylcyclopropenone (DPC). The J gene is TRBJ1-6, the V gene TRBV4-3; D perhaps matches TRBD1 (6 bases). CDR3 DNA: TGCGCCAGCAGCGGCCGCCTCGGGGGCATTAATTCACCCCTCCACTTT. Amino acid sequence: CASSGRLGGINSPLHF.